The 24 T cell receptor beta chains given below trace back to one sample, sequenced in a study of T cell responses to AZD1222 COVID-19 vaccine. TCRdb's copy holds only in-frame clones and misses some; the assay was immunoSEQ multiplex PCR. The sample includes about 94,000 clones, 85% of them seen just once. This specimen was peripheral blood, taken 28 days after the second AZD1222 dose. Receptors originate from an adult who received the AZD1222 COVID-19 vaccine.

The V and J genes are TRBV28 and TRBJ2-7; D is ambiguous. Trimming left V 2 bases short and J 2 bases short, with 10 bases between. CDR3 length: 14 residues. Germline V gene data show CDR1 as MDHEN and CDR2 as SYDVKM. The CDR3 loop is CASSLPEFPYEQYF. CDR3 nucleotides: TGTGCCAGCAGTTTACCAGAGTTCCCCTACGAGCAGTACTTC. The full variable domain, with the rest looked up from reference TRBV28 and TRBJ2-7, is DVKVTQSSRYLVKRTGEKVFLECVQDMDHENMFWYRQDPGLGLRLIYFSYDVKMKEKGDIPEGYSVSREKKERFSLILESASTNQTSMYLCASSLPEFPYEQYFGPGTRLTVT.

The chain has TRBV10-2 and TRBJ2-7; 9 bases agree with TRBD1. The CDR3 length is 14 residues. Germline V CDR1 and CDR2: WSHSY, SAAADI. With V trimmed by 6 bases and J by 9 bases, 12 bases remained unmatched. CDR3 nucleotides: TGCGCCAGCAGCCACAGGGGACAGGGTTATGGGCAGTACTTC. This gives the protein CASSHRGQGYGQYF.

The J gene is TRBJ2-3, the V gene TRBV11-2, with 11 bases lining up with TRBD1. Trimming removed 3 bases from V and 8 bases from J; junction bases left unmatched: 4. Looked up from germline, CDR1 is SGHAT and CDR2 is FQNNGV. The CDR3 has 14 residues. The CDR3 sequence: CASSFPGTGGTQYF. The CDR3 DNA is TGTGCCAGCAGCTTCCCTGGGACAGGGGGTACGCAGTATTTT.

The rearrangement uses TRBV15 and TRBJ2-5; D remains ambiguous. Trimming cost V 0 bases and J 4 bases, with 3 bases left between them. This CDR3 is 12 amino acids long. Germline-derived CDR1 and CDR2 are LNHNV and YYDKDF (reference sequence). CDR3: CATSRDLETQYF. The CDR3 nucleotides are TGTGCCACCAGCAGAGATCTAGAGACCCAGTACTTC.

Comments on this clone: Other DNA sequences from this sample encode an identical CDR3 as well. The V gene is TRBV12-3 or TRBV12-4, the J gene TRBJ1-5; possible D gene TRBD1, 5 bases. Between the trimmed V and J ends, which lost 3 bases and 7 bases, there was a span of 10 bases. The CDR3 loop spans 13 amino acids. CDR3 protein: CASSLGEGQPQHF. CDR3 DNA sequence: TGTGCCAGCAGTTTGGGGGAAGGCCAGCCCCAGCATTTT.

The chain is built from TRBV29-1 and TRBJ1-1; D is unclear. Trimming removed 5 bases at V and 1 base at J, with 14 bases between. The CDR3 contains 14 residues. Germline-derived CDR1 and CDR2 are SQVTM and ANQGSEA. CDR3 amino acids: CSVLPPKGNTEAFF. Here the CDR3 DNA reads TGCAGCGTTCTCCCCCCGAAAGGGAACACTGAAGCTTTCTTT. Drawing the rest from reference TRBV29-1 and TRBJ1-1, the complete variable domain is SAVISQKPSRDICQRGTSLTIQCQVDSQVTMMFWYRQQPGQSLTLIATANQGSEATYESGFVIDKFPISRPNLTFSTLTVSNMSPEDSSIYLCSVLPPKGNTEAFFGQGTRLTVV.

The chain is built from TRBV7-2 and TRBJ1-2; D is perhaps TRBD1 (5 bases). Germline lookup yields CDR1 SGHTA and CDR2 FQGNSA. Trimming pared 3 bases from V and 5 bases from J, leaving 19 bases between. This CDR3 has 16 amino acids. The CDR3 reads CASSFRDRAKRYGYTF. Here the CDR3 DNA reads TGTGCCAGCAGCTTTAGGGACCGAGCGAAAAGATATGGCTACACCTTC.

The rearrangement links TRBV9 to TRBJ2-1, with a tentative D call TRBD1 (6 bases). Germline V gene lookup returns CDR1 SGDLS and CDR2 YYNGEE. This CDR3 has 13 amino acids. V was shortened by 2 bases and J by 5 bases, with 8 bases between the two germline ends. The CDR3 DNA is TGTGCCAGCAGCGTTTACAGGGACAATGAGCAGTTCTTC. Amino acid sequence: CASSVYRDNEQFF. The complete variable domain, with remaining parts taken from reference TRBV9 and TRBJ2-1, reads DSGVTQTPKHLITATGQRVTLRCSPRSGDLSVYWYQQSLDQGLQFLIQYYNGEERAKGNILERFSAQQFPDLHSELNLSSLELGDSALYFCASSVYRDNEQFFGPGTRLTVL.

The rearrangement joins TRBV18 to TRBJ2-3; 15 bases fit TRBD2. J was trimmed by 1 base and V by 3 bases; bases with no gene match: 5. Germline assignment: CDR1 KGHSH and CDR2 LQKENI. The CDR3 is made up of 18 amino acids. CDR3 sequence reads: CASSPWTSGGAGTDTQYF. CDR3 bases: TGTGCCAGCTCACCTTGGACTAGCGGGGGGGCCGGCACAGATACGCAGTATTTT.

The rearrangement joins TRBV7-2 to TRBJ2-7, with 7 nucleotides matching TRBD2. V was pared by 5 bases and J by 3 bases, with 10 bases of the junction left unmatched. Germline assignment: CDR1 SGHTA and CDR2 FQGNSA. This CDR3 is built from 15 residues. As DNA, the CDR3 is TGTGCCAGCAGCAATCGACGGGGGGTGGACTACGAGCAGTACTTC. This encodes CASSNRRGVDYEQYF.

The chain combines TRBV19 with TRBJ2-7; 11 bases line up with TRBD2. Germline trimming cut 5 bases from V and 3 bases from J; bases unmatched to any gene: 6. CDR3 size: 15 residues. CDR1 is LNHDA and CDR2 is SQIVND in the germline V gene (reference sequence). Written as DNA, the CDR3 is TGTGCCAGTAGTGTTGCCGGGACTAGCGGCTACGAGCAGTACTTC. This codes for CASSVAGTSGYEQYF.

The CDR3 DNA sequence: TGCGCCAGCAGTGGTACGGAGGGCCCCAATGAAAAACTGTTTTTT. This codes for CASSGTEGPNEKLFF. The rearrangement links TRBV10-2 to TRBJ1-4; D is undetermined. The ends were cut back, 4 bases at V and 5 bases at J, with 14 bases in the middle. The germline gives CDR1 WSHSY, CDR2 SAAADI. This CDR3 spans 15 amino acids.

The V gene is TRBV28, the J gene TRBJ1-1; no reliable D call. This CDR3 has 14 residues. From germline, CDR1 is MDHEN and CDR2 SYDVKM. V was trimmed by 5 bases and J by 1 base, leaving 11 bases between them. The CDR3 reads CASSPTYPNTEAFF. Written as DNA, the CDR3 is TGTGCCAGCAGTCCGACGTACCCGAACACTGAAGCTTTCTTT.

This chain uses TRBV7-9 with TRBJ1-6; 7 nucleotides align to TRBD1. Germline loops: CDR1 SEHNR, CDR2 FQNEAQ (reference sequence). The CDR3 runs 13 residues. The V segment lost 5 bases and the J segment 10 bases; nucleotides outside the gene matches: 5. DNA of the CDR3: TGTGCCAGCAGCCCAGGGGGTAGATCACCCCTCCACTTT. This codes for CASSPGGRSPLHF. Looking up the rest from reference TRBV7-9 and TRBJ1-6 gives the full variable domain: DTGVSQNPRHKITKRGQNVTFRCDPISEHNRLYWYRQTLGQGPEFLTYFQNEAQLEKSRLLSDRFSAERPKGSFSTLEIQRTEQGDSAMYLCASSPGGRSPLHFGNGTRLTVT.

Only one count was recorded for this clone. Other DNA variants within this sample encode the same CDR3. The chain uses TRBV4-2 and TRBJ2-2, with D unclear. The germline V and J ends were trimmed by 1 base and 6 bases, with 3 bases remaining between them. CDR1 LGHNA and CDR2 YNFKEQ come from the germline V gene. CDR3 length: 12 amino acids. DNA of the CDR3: TGTGCCAGCAGCCAAGTTTCCGGGGAGCTGTTTTTT. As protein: CASSQVSGELFF.

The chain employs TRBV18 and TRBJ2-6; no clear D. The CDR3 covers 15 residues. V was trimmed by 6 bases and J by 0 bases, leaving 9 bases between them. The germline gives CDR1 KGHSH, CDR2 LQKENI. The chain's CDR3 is CASSPELSGANVLTF. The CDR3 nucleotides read TGTGCCAGCTCCCCCGAGCTCTCTGGGGCCAACGTCCTGACTTTC. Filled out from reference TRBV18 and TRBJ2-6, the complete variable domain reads NAGVMQNPRHLVRRRGQEARLRCSPMKGHSHVYWYRQLPEEGLKFMVYLQKENIIDESGMPKERFSAEFPKEGPSILRIQQVVRGDSAAYFCASSPELSGANVLTFGAGSRLTVL.

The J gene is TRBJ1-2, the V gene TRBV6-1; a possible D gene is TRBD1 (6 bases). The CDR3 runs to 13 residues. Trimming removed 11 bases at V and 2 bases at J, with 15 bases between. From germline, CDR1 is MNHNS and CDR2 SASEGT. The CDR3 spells CAGTQGLNYGYTF. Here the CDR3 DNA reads TGTGCCGGGACTCAGGGGCTCAACTATGGCTACACCTTC.

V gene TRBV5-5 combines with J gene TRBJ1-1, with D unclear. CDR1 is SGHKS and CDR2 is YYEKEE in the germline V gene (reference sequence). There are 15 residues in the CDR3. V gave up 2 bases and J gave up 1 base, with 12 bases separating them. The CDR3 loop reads CASSLGPTENTEAFF. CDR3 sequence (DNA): TGTGCCAGCAGCTTAGGGCCGACCGAGAACACTGAAGCTTTCTTT.

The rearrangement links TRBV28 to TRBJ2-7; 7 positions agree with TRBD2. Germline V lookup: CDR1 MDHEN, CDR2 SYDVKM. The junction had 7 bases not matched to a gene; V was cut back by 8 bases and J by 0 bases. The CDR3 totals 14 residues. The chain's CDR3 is CASCASGPSYEQYF. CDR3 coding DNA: TGTGCCAGCTGCGCTAGCGGTCCCTCCTACGAGCAGTACTTC.

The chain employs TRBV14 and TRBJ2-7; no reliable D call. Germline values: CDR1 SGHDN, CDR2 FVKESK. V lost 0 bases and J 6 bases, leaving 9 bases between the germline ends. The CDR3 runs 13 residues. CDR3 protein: CASSQELDGEQYF. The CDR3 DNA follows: TGTGCCAGCAGCCAAGAATTGGATGGCGAGCAGTACTTC.

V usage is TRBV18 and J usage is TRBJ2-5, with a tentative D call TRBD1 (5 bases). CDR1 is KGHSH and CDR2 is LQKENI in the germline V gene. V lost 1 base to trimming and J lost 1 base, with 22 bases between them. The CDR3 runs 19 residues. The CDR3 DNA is TGTGCCAGCTCACCACGGGGCAGCACCACCGGCACGGTCCAAGAGACCCAGTACTTC. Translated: CASSPRGSTTGTVQETQYF.

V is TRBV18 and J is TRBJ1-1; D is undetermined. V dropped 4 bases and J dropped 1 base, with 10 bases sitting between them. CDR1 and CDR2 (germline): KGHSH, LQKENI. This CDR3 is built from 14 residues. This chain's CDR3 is CASSQQVKNTEAFF. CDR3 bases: TGTGCCAGCTCACAACAAGTAAAGAACACTGAAGCTTTCTTT.

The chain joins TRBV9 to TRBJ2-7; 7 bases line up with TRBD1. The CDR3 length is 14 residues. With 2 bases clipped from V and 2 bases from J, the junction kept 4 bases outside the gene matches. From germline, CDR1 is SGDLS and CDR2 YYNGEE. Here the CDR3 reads CASSVGQETYEQYF. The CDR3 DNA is TGTGCCAGCAGCGTTGGACAGGAGACCTACGAGCAGTACTTC.

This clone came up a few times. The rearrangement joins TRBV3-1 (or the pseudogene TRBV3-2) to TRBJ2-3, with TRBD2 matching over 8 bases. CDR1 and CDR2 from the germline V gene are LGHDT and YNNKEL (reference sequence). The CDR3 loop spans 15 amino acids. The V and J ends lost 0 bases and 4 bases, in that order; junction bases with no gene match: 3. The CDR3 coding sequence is TGTGCCAGCAGCCAAGAACTAGCGGAAGCAGATACGCAGTATTTT. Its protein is CASSQELAEADTQYF.